The clone carrying this TCR beta chain appeared a few times. TCRdb keeps only in-frame clones here, not all; method: immunoSEQ multiplex PCR. The sample contains about 52,000 clones, about nine tenths of which appear only once. Germline V gene sequence: CDR1 ENHRY, CDR2 SYGVKD. This CDR3 has 12 residues. Trimming took off 4 bases at V and 10 bases at J, with 13 bases between the two ends. This entry belongs to a study of OX40 agonist ivuxolimab in advanced cancers. Study background: Intravenous ivuxolimab was administered to patients every 2 weeks at 0.01 to 10 mg/kg. From 23 to 79 years was the age range, with a mean of around 54 years, and 65% to 90% were male. Of the patients, three showed partial responses, one with hepatocellular carcinoma and two with cutaneous melanoma.

The clonotype comes from an adult with an advanced solid tumor such as melanoma, head and neck, liver or kidney cancer. Sample: CD4+ or CD8+ T cells sorted from blood, taken in a trial of the OX40 agonist ivuxolimab. This chain joins TRBV10-3 and TRBJ1-2; D might be TRBD1 (5 bases). CDR3 protein: CAISAGTVDYTF. In nucleotides, the CDR3 is TGTGCCATCAGTGCTGGGACGGTGGACTACACCTTC.